This T cell receptor (beta chain) was captured in a study of graft-versus-host responses after intestinal transplantation. Study-wide results and limits: GvH clonotypes were identified within recipient marrow, with a subset emerging first in ileum or blood. When patients had graft-donor T cell macrochimerism, their allografts held high graft-versus-host to host-versus-graft clonal ratios. Early after transplant, HvG declines were associated with peak levels of circulating GvH clones.

TCRdb's table, derived via immunoSEQ multiplex PCR, lists solely in-frame clones and lacks some. Here the sample spans over 9,500 clones, about 76% being singletons. Germline V CDR1 and CDR2: LNHNV, YYDKDF (reference sequence). The CDR3 contains 17 residues. V shed 0 bases, J shed 2 bases, and the junction held 7 bases outside the gene matches. Tissue from the graft was processed to free its intraepithelial and lamina propria lymphocytes. Of note for this clone: What it binds is not known.

The chain has TRBV15 and TRBJ2-3; 8 bases are a match to TRBD2. The origin of this receptor is a human patient who received an intestinal transplant, so some T cells may come from the graft donor. The material sequenced was ileum tissue, taken 472 days after intestinal transplantation. The CDR3 protein is CATSRDPTSGDTDTQYF. CDR3 nucleotides: TGTGCCACCAGCAGAGATCCCACTAGCGGAGACACAGATACGCAGTATTTT.